This T cell receptor beta chain appears in the sequencing data of a study of blood T cell repertoires in COVID-19. Study details: Samples representing acute and convalescent COVID-19 were sourced from the United States, Italy and Spain.

The CDR3 has 15 residues. The V gene's germline CDR1 is SGHRS and CDR2 YFSETQ. The V gene end was trimmed by 1 base and the J gene end by 6 bases; junction bases not matched to a gene: 3. Some clones are missing from TCRdb's copy, which holds only in-frame ones; the method was immunoSEQ multiplex PCR. The sample has around 99,000 clones, 84% seen once. The sequencing sample was made of peripheral blood. The origin of this receptor is a human donor in a cohort sampled during active COVID-19. V gene TRBV5-1 combines with J gene TRBJ2-1, with 11 positions matching TRBD2. Written as DNA, the CDR3 is TGCGCCAGCAGCTTGCCACTAGCGGGAGTCAATGAGCAGTTCTTC. This gives the protein CASSLPLAGVNEQFF.